This T cell receptor beta chain emerged from a study of T cells in localized non-small cell lung cancer (dated by TCRdb to about 2020). Regarding the study in general: The study examined T cell repertoires in under 300 patients with early-stage NSCLC and compared tumors with uninvolved tumor-adjacent lungs. The cohort consisted of approximately 220 treatment-naive NSCLC patients whose localized lung tumors had been resected. NSCLC patients had a mean age of roughly 69 years, and around 130 were male and 107 female.

TCR beta CDR3 regions were sequenced from DNA using the immunoSEQ Assay. Per the authors' processing: T cell density was computed as TCR beta template counts normalized to usable DNA estimated by amplifying housekeeping genes. Richness was estimated using the preseqR package, with extrapolation to 400,000 templates for PBMC samples and to 120,000 templates for tissue samples. Clonality was defined by subtracting Pielou's evenness from one. Differential abundance testing on productive amino-acid clonotypes, with a minimum total count of 5 and an alpha of 0.1, was used to identify tissue-enriched TCRs. The Jaccard Index and the Morisita Overlap Index were used to measure repertoire overlap between compartments. TCR beta CDR3s were clustered by GLIPH together with public tetramer-defined viral CDR3s, and at least three viral sequences plus V-gene enrichment were required for viral motifs. Held by TCRdb, this immuneACCESS table contains in-frame sequences only and omits some clones. Under half of the omission traces to an unresolved V gene where checked; the cause of the rest is unknown. The V and J calls and clone size were taken over from that table, and D and trimming were inferred from the DNA. Here the sample has fewer than 40,000 clones; 78% occur a single time. Clones ranked in the top ten supply 35% to 40% of the sample.

General findings and caveats noted by the study authors: Because the study design was exploratory, TCR variables were selected using unadjusted p-values without false-discovery rate correction. Longer overall survival was associated with higher T cell density in blood, whereas shorter survival was associated with higher clonality in adjacent lung. Uninvolved tumor-adjacent lung showed the highest T cell clonality, higher than tumor, which suggests more focused antigenic responses in the uninvolved tumor-adjacent lung. Of the top 100 tumor clones, a median of roughly 60 were detected in paired uninvolved adjacent lung; under 30 were also among that lung's top 100. Because multi-region sequencing of the tumors was not done, intratumor heterogeneity could not be ruled out.

At diagnosis, tumor, uninvolved tumor-adjacent lung and peripheral blood were collected and then preserved as a mix of FFPE and fresh-frozen material. For TCR repertoire profiling, the blood samples were analyzed as peripheral blood mononuclear cells. The CDR3 covers 13 residues, taking in both the cysteine and the phenylalanine. Just CDR3 DNA is preserved here, 39 bases in frame from base 1. V is shortened by 5 bases, J by 11 bases, and the region joining them spans 18 bases. CDR1 and CDR2 were assigned from the germline V gene as SGHAT and FQNNGV. This clone was observed once. Its recognized antigen is unknown. Base qualities are not recorded, but no much larger clone differs from it by a single base.

This receptor chain uses TRBV11-2 and TRBJ1-1; a tentative D match to TRBD1 spans 5 bases. The sequencing used peripheral blood, collected before any cancer treatment. The sequence came from a male donor aged 60 or older with stage II squamous cell lung carcinoma. DNA sequence: TGTGCCAGCAGCCGATACGCGGACGGGGACGCTTTCTTT. This encodes CASSRYADGDAFF.